This is a list of T cell receptor beta chains from one sample in a study of response to subunit inactivated influenza vaccine. TCRdb passed the RT-PCR reads through MiXCR, listing each CDR3 protein once. The data show more than 250,000 distinct CDR3 sequences, about a fifth seen once. The input for sequencing was PBMCs from blood, taken around 22 months after vaccination. These receptors originate from a man aged 50 to 69 who received an inactivated influenza vaccine. Each CDR3 is given with its conserved first and last residue. The D gene is left open where the match is weak. A row's size may be missing; if present it is once, few, many or a size class.

clone size	D gene	V gene	J gene	CDR3 DNA	CDR3 protein
once	NA	TRBV19	TRBJ1-2	TGTGCCAGTAGTATAGTAGGGAGAGGCTACACCTTC	CASSIVGRGYTF
NA	TRBD2	TRBV7-8	TRBJ2-1	TGTGCCAGCAGCTCGCGACTAGCGGGAGGTTACTCCTACAATGAGCAGTTCTTC	CASSSRLAGGYSYNEQFF
few	TRBD1	TRBV5-1	TRBJ1-5	TGCGCCAGCAGCGAGACAGGGGAGGGCAATCAGCCCCAGCATTTT	CASSETGEGNQPQHF
NA	NA	TRBV12-3/TRBV12-4	TRBJ1-6	TGTGCCAGCAGTTTGGCCTCAGGCAGCTTCCTCGGCACTAATTCACCCCTCCACTTT	CASSLASGSFLGTNSPLHF
many	NA	TRBV15	TRBJ1-1	TGTGCCACCAGCAGAGACCTCGCAGGGGACACTGAAGCTTTCTTT	CATSRDLAGDTEAFF
NA	TRBD1	TRBV6-1	TRBJ2-7	TGTGCCAGCAGAGGGACAGCCGACTCCTACGAGCAGTACTTC	CASRGTADSYEQYF
large	NA	TRBV12-3/TRBV12-4	TRBJ2-7	TGTGCCAGCAGCTCACAGATATACGAGCAGTACTTC	CASSSQIYEQYF
NA	NA	TRBV25-1	TRBJ1-4	TGTGCCAGCAGTGAATATAGGGGGTCGACTAATGAAAAACTGTTTTTT	CASSEYRGSTNEKLFF
few	NA	TRBV30	TRBJ1-1	TGTGCCTGGCGGAGGGACTCGAACACTGAAGCTTTCTTT	CAWRRDSNTEAFF
few	NA	TRBV2	TRBJ2-3	TGTGCCAGCAGTGTCTGGATGGAAGGCACAGATACGCAGTATTTT	CASSVWMEGTDTQYF